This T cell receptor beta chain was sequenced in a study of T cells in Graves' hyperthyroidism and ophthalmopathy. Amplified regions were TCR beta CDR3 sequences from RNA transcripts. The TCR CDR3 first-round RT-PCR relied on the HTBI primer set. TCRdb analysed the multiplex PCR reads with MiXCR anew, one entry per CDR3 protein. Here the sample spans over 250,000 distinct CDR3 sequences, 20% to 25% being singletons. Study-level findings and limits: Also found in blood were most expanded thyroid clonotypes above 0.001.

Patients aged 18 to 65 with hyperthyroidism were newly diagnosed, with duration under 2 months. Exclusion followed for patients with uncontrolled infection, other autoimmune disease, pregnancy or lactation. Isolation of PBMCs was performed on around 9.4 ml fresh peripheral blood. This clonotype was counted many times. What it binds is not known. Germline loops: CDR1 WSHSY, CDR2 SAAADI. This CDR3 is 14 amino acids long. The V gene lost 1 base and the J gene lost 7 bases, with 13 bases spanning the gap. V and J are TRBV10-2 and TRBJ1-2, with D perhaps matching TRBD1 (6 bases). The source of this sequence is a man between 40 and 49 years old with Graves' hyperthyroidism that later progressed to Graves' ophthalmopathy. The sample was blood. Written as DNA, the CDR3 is TGCGCCAGCAGTGAGTACAGGGTAGATTCTGGCTACACCTTC. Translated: CASSEYRVDSGYTF.